These T cell receptor beta chains were read from a single sample in a study of T cell responses to AZD1222 COVID-19 vaccine. Method: immunoSEQ multiplex PCR; TCRdb's copy keeps in-frame clones and lacks some. The table shows about 130,000 clones, with 80% to 90% occurring only once. This specimen was peripheral blood, taken on day 0 of AZD1222 vaccination. These TCRs come from an adult in good health. CDR3s include the opening cysteine and the closing phenylalanine or tryptophan. The D gene is left open where the match is weak. Only part of the rows carry a size: once, few, many, or a class if the clone is expanded.

clone_size	d_call	v_call	j_call	cdr3_nt	cdr3_aa
.	.	TRBV19	TRBJ2-3	TGTGCCATTTCCCTGACAGGAGCCACAGATACGCAGTATTTT	CAISLTGATDTQYF
.	.	TRBV19	TRBJ2-2	TGTGCCAGTAGTATACGCGAGAGCACGAACACCGGGGAGCTGTTTTTT	CASSIRESTNTGELFF
.	.	TRBV25-1	TRBJ2-3	TGTGCCAGCAGTAATGAGCTGGGGGGCACAGATACGCAGTATTTT	CASSNELGGTDTQYF
once	TRBD1	TRBV6-5	TRBJ2-7	TGTGCCAGCAGCCCAGGGGGAATCGGTCTTTACGAGCAGTACTTC	CASSPGGIGLYEQYF
.	TRBD1	TRBV5-6	TRBJ2-3	TGTGCCAGCAGCTCCCCCGGGACAGGGGCAGATACGCAGTATTTT	CASSSPGTGADTQYF
once	TRBD1	TRBV6-5	TRBJ2-7	TGTGCCAGCAGTTACTCGGCGACAGGGTTCTACGAGCAGTACTTC	CASSYSATGFYEQYF
.	.	TRBV6-5	TRBJ2-6	TGTGCCAGTAGGAGCTCTGGGGCCAACGTCCTGACTTTC	CASRSSGANVLTF
.	.	TRBV5-1	TRBJ1-2	TGCGCCAGCAGCTTCGACAGTGTCCTCTATGGCTACACCTTC	CASSFDSVLYGYTF
.	.	TRBV7-2	TRBJ2-1	TGTGCCAGCAGCTTAGCGTGGGGGTGGGGGTTCTTC	CASSLAWGWGFF
.	.	TRBV6-5	TRBJ2-3	TGTGCCAGCAGAGGCGCAGATACGCAGTATTTT	CASRGADTQYF
.	.	TRBV5-5	TRBJ1-2	TGTGCCAGCAGTTTTTCCCAGCCTCAGGAGACCTATGGCTACACCTTC	CASSFSQPQETYGYTF
.	TRBD1	TRBV19	TRBJ2-1	TGTGCCACGCATCAAATGGCAGGGGGTAGGAATGAGCAGTTCTTC	CATHQMAGGRNEQFF
once	.	TRBV29-1	TRBJ2-5	TGCAGCGTGCGCACAGGGGAGACCCAGTACTTC	CSVRTGETQYF
.	TRBD2	TRBV7-2	TRBJ2-5	TGTGCCAGCAGCAACGGGGGGGGCATACAAGAGACCCAGTACTTC	CASSNGGGIQETQYF
.	.	TRBV5-1	TRBJ2-7	TGCGCCAGCCACCCCGGGGGCGGGGTAGGAGAGCAGTACTTC	CASHPGGGVGEQYF
.	TRBD2	TRBV7-2	TRBJ2-3	TGTGCCAGCAGCTTGATTAGCGGGGGGGCATTAGATACGCAGTATTTT	CASSLISGGALDTQYF
.	TRBD1	TRBV9	TRBJ1-6	TGTGCCAGCAGCGTAGACAGGGGACCCAGCTCCTATAATTCACCCCTCCACTTT	CASSVDRGPSSYNSPLHF
.	.	TRBV13	TRBJ1-6	TGTGCCAGCAGCCAGTGGCCAGGCGGCTCCTATAATTCACCCCTCCACTTT	CASSQWPGGSYNSPLHF
.	.	TRBV7-9	TRBJ1-4	TGTGCCAGCAGCACAAAAGTAGGAGTGACAGGCTTCGCAGATGCAACTAATGAAAAACTGTTTTTT	CASSTKVGVTGFADATNEKLFF
.	.	TRBV12-3/TRBV12-4	TRBJ1-3	TGTGCCAGCAACGGCAACTCTGGAAACACCATATATTTT	CASNGNSGNTIYF
.	.	TRBV7-9	TRBJ2-4	TGTGCCAGCAGCTTAGACCAGCTCGGGGAAAACATTCAGTACTTC	CASSLDQLGENIQYF
.	TRBD1	TRBV19	TRBJ1-5	TGTGCCAGTAGTGTCCGGGACAGGGGACGCAATCAGCCCCAGCATTTT	CASSVRDRGRNQPQHF
.	TRBD1	TRBV10-3	TRBJ2-2	TGTGCCATCAGTGAGTCGGGCCAGGGGGCTTTTCAGACCGGGGAGCTGTTTTTT	CAISESGQGAFQTGELFF
.	.	TRBV18	TRBJ1-2	TGTGCCAGCTCACCACCATTAGCAGGGGTCGTGAGCTACACCTTC	CASSPPLAGVVSYTF
.	TRBD1	TRBV3-1/TRBV3-2	TRBJ1-1	TGTGCCAGCAGCCAAGGGACAGGGCCTTTCTTT	CASSQGTGPFF
.	TRBD2	TRBV10-1	TRBJ2-1	TGCGCCAGCAGCGAACTAGCGGGGGGTGGGTATGAGCAGTTCTTC	CASSELAGGGYEQFF
.	.	TRBV7-9	TRBJ1-4	TGTGCCAGCAGCAAGATCGGCGAAGCAACTAATGAAAAACTGTTTTTT	CASSKIGEATNEKLFF
few	.	TRBV10-3	TRBJ2-5	TGTGCCATCAGTGATGTCCCTCACATCCAAGAGACCCAGTACTTC	CAISDVPHIQETQYF
few	.	TRBV16	TRBJ2-5	TGTGCCAGCAGCCAAGCTGCAGGGGTCCAAGAGACCCAGTACTTC	CASSQAAGVQETQYF
few	TRBD1	TRBV15	TRBJ2-2	TGTGCCACCATCGAGGGGAGGGACAGGGGGCTACTGCGCACCGGGGAGCTGTTTTTT	CATIEGRDRGLLRTGELFF
.	.	TRBV7-9	TRBJ1-1	TGTGCCAGCAGCTTTTCGGGGGTGACTGAAGCTTTCTTT	CASSFSGVTEAFF
.	TRBD1	TRBV30	TRBJ2-7	TGTGCCCAGGCGAGGACAGGGGGCGCGTACGAGCAGTACTTC	CAQARTGGAYEQYF
.	.	TRBV6-5	TRBJ1-6	TGTGCCAGCAGTTCGGGACATCAGGCACCCCTCCACTTT	CASSSGHQAPLHF
.	TRBD1	TRBV11-3	TRBJ2-3	TGTGCCAGCAGCTGGACAGGGGGCACAGATACGCAGTATTTT	CASSWTGGTDTQYF
.	TRBD1	TRBV25-1	TRBJ1-2	TGTGCCAGCAGCGAGTTGGGGGCGGACAGGCGTGCTAACTATGGCTACACCTTC	CASSELGADRRANYGYTF
.	TRBD2	TRBV7-3	TRBJ2-1	TGTGCCAGCAGCTTAATGCTCGGGGAGGGTGAGCAGTTCTTC	CASSLMLGEGEQFF
.	.	TRBV7-9	TRBJ2-1	TGTGCCAGCAGCCCCAGGATGAGCGGGACACCTACCTACAATGAGCAGTTCTTC	CASSPRMSGTPTYNEQFF
.	.	TRBV28	TRBJ2-7	TGTGCCAGCAGTCCCGGACAGACGCCTTACGAGCAGTACTTC	CASSPGQTPYEQYF
.	.	TRBV6-1	TRBJ1-5	TGTGCCAGCAGTGCCCGGGAACGAGGCGGCAATCAGCCCCAGCATTTT	CASSARERGGNQPQHF
.	.	TRBV6-2/TRBV6-3	TRBJ1-5	TGTGCCAGCAGTGCCTCCGGCAATCAGCCCCAGCATTTT	CASSASGNQPQHF
.	.	TRBV6-2/TRBV6-3	TRBJ2-1	TGTGCCAGCAGTACGGTATACAATGAGCAGTTCTTC	CASSTVYNEQFF
.	.	TRBV6-5	TRBJ1-1	TGTGCCAGCAGTTCCCCCGGACCTGAAGCTTTCTTT	CASSSPGPEAFF
.	.	TRBV23-1	TRBJ2-7	TGCGCCAGCAGAGTAACCCCCCGGGTCGAGCAGTACTTC	CASRVTPRVEQYF
.	.	TRBV18	TRBJ1-2	TGTGCCAGCTCATTCGGACAGAGAAACTATGGCTACACCTTC	CASSFGQRNYGYTF
.	.	TRBV11-2	TRBJ1-3	TGTGCCAGCAGCTGGGCGGGGAACACCATATATTTT	CASSWAGNTIYF
.	TRBD1	TRBV30	TRBJ1-5	TGTGCCTGGAGTGGGGGGACAGGGTACAATCAGCCCCAGCATTTT	CAWSGGTGYNQPQHF
.	.	TRBV5-1	TRBJ2-1	TGCGCCAGCAGCTTGGGTTCGCGGTACAATGAGCAGTTCTTC	CASSLGSRYNEQFF
.	.	TRBV20-1	TRBJ1-1	TGCAGTGCTAGCCCCAACACTGAAGCTTTCTTT	CSASPNTEAFF
.	TRBD1	TRBV6-5	TRBJ1-1	TGTGCCAGCAGTTACGGAGGACAGGGAGGGACTGAAGCTTTCTTT	CASSYGGQGGTEAFF
.	.	TRBV2	TRBJ2-7	TGTGCCAGCAGGAAGGTCCCAGGCGAGCAGTACTTC	CASRKVPGEQYF
once	TRBD1	TRBV19	TRBJ2-2	TGTGCCAGTACCTCAAGGGACAGGGTCACCGGGGAGCTGTTTTTT	CASTSRDRVTGELFF
few	.	TRBV13	TRBJ2-2	TGTGCCAGCAGCTTAGGGCGACGGAACACCGGGGAGCTGTTTTTT	CASSLGRRNTGELFF
few	TRBD2	TRBV6-4	TRBJ2-3	TGTGCCAGCAGTTCTCTAGCGGGGAGAACAGATACGCAGTATTTT	CASSSLAGRTDTQYF
.	TRBD1	TRBV4-1	TRBJ1-4	TGCGCCAGCAGCAACAGACAGGGTGGAACTAATGAAAAACTGTTTTTT	CASSNRQGGTNEKLFF
.	TRBD1	TRBV29-1	TRBJ1-1	TGCAGCGTTGGACAGGGAACTGGTGAAGCTTTCTTT	CSVGQGTGEAFF